Listed below are T cell receptor beta chains from one sample, sequenced in a study of patients and donors after allogeneic stem cell transplantation. TCRdb re-derived calls from the RT-PCR reads in MiXCR, one entry per CDR3 protein. This table holds approximately 140,000 distinct CDR3 sequences, over 30% found once. Material for sequencing was blood, either unsorted or a sorted T cell fraction (not recorded which). Receptors originate from a human donor who was either an allogeneic HSCT recipient or a stem cell or donor lymphocyte infusion donor (not recorded which). It is not recorded whose cells these are; they may come from a transplant donor. Each CDR3 is given with its conserved first and last residue. D genes are given only for firm matches. Clone size is not always given. Where it is, it says once, few, many or a class for expanded clones.

abundance | j_gene | d_gene | v_gene | CDR3nt | CDR3aa
. | TRBJ1-4 | . | TRBV4-3 | TGCGCCAGCAGCCAAGATTTAGGCGAAAAACTGTTTTTT | CASSQDLGEKLFF
few | TRBJ2-2 | . | TRBV20-1 | TGCAGTGCTAGAGGAGCTTTGGGGAACACCGGGGAGCTGTTTTTT | CSARGALGNTGELFF
. | TRBJ2-7 | . | TRBV27 | TGTGCCAGCAGTTTAGGGCCGACCTACGAGCAGTACTTC | CASSLGPTYEQYF
. | TRBJ2-1 | TRBD1 | TRBV24-1 | TGTGCCACCAGTGATCCCCGGGGCAGGGGGCGGGACGAGCAGTTCTTC | CATSDPRGRGRDEQFF
. | TRBJ2-4 | . | TRBV9 | TGTGCCAGCAGCCCTCACCGGTCCGGAAACATTCAGTACTTC | CASSPHRSGNIQYF
. | TRBJ1-2 | TRBD1 | TRBV9 | TGTGCCAGCAGCGTAGAGAGAGATCCAGGGGGCGCGGACTATGGCTACACCTTC | CASSVERDPGGADYGYTF
many | TRBJ1-5 | . | TRBV13 | TGTGCCAGCAGCTCCTTCACAGGGTGGAATCAGCCCCAGCATTTT | CASSSFTGWNQPQHF
many | TRBJ1-4 | . | TRBV28 | TGTGCCAGCAGTTCATTCGGGACATATGAAAAACTGTTTTTT | CASSSFGTYEKLFF
few | TRBJ1-5 | . | TRBV12-3/TRBV12-4 | TGTGCCAGCACCCTCCAGGGTAGCAATCAGCCCCAGCATTTT | CASTLQGSNQPQHF
. | TRBJ2-3 | TRBD1 | TRBV11-2 | TGTGCCAGCAGCCGGCCTGTGACCGGGACAGGGGGGACAGATACGCAGTATTTT | CASSRPVTGTGGTDTQYF
. | TRBJ2-7 | TRBD1 | TRBV7-6 | TGTGCCAGCAGCTCCCGCCTGACAGGGCACTACGAGCAGTACTTC | CASSSRLTGHYEQYF
. | TRBJ1-2 | TRBD1 | TRBV6-6 | TGTGCCAGCAGTAGGACAGGACGTAACTATGGCTACACCTTC | CASSRTGRNYGYTF
. | TRBJ1-1 | TRBD1 | TRBV18 | TGTGCCAGCTCACCCTTGACAGGGGCCAAGAACACTGAAGCTTTCTTT | CASSPLTGAKNTEAFF
few | TRBJ2-2 | . | TRBV12-3/TRBV12-4 | TGTGCTAGCAGCTTCGGTAACACCGGGGAGCTGTTTTTT | CASSFGNTGELFF
. | TRBJ1-2 | TRBD1 | TRBV25-1 | TGTGCCAGCAGTGAAGCCGGGACAGGGGGTGGCGGCTACACCTTC | CASSEAGTGGGGYTF
. | TRBJ2-5 | TRBD1 | TRBV6-6 | TGTGCCAGCAGTCCGGGGACAGTACAAGAGACCCAGTACTTC | CASSPGTVQETQYF
few | TRBJ1-5 | . | TRBV4-3 | TGCGCCAGCAGCCAAGATAGGCTGGCGAATCAGCCCCAGCATTTT | CASSQDRLANQPQHF
. | TRBJ1-2 | . | TRBV29-1 | TGCAGCGTCGGGGTAAAAGGGGGCTATGGCTACACCTTC | CSVGVKGGYGYTF
. | TRBJ1-1 | . | TRBV12-3/TRBV12-4 | TGTGCCAGCGGACCCGACACAATGAACACTGAAGCTTTCTTT | CASGPDTMNTEAFF
. | TRBJ2-3 | . | TRBV7-6 | TGTGCCAGCAGCTTAGGCTTAGGACACACAGATACGCAGTATTTT | CASSLGLGHTDTQYF
. | TRBJ1-2 | . | TRBV25-1 | TGTGCCAGCAGTGAAACCGGGCCCAATAACTATGGCTACACCTTC | CASSETGPNNYGYTF
few | TRBJ2-1 | . | TRBV12-3/TRBV12-4 | TGTGCCAGCAGTTTAGTACGGAATGAGCAGTTCTTC | CASSLVRNEQFF
few | TRBJ1-1 | TRBD1 | TRBV7-9 | TGTGCCAGCAGCACAACCTCCGGGACAGTGAACACTGAAGCTTTCTTT | CASSTTSGTVNTEAFF
. | TRBJ2-1 | TRBD2 | TRBV2 | TGTGCCAGCAGTGGAGGACTAGCGGGTCGAGTGCCGTTCTTC | CASSGGLAGRVPFF
many | TRBJ1-6 | . | TRBV28 | TGTGCCAGCAGCCCCACCCAGGTAGGGGTTTCACCCCTCCACTTT | CASSPTQVGVSPLHF
few | TRBJ1-6 | . | TRBV7-2 | TGTGCCAGCACCGCGGGAGGGGACGCCGCTTCACCCCTCCACTTT | CASTAGGDAASPLHF
. | TRBJ1-1 | . | TRBV12-3/TRBV12-4 | TGTGCCAGCAGTTTAGCGGGGGGGCAGGCGAACACTGAAGCTTTCTTT | CASSLAGGQANTEAFF
. | TRBJ1-5 | TRBD1 | TRBV6-6 | TGTGCCAGCAGTTACCGGGACAGGGGAGATAGCAATCAGCCCCAGCATTTT | CASSYRDRGDSNQPQHF
. | TRBJ2-7 | TRBD1 | TRBV12-3/TRBV12-4 | TGTGCCAGCAGGGACAGGGGCTCCTACGAGCAGTACTTC | CASRDRGSYEQYF
many | TRBJ1-2 | TRBD1 | TRBV4-3 | TGCGCCAGCAGCCACTCCGGGACAGAGGGCCCCTATGGCTACACCTTC | CASSHSGTEGPYGYTF
few | TRBJ2-2 | . | TRBV12-3/TRBV12-4 | TGTGCCAGCAGACCAACAGGGCAGTCGAACACCGGGGAGCTGTTTTTT | CASRPTGQSNTGELFF
many | TRBJ1-1 | TRBD1 | TRBV4-2 | TGTGCCAGCAGCCAAGTGGGGACAGCCGAAGCTTTCTTT | CASSQVGTAEAFF
. | TRBJ1-1 | . | TRBV12-3/TRBV12-4 | TGTGCCAGCAGTCCCAACAGGGACATGAACACTGAAGCTTTCTTT | CASSPNRDMNTEAFF
. | TRBJ2-7 | . | TRBV4-3 | TGCGCCAGCAGCCAAGATAAGACCGAGCAGTACTTC | CASSQDKTEQYF
few | TRBJ1-5 | TRBD1 | TRBV28 | TGTGCCAGCAGCTCCCTGGAGAGGGGGCAAAGACAGCCCCAGCATTTT | CASSSLERGQRQPQHF
. | TRBJ2-3 | . | TRBV20-1 | TGCAGTGGACGGGACTCGACAGATACGCAGTATTTT | CSGRDSTDTQYF
few | TRBJ1-6 | . | TRBV27 | TGTGCCAGCACGGGGCTTTATAATTCACCCCTCCACTTT | CASTGLYNSPLHF
. | TRBJ2-2 | TRBD1 | TRBV9 | TGTGCCAGCAGCGGGACAGGGTGGGAATACACCGGGGAGCTGTTTTTT | CASSGTGWEYTGELFF
few | TRBJ1-4 | TRBD1 | TRBV12-3/TRBV12-4 | TGTGCCAGCAGTTTACATAGGACAGGGGGCGCCTATAATGAAAAACTGTTTTTT | CASSLHRTGGAYNEKLFF
. | TRBJ2-7 | TRBD1 | TRBV29-1 | TGCAGCGTTGAAACGGGACAGGGTTACGAGCAGTACTTC | CSVETGQGYEQYF
. | TRBJ1-2 | . | TRBV12-3/TRBV12-4 | TGTGCCAGCAGTTTATTTACAGGGAGCTATGGCTACACCTTC | CASSLFTGSYGYTF
once | TRBJ2-5 | . | TRBV5-1 | TGCGCCAGCAGCAACACAGGAGGGGAGACCCAGTACTTC | CASSNTGGETQYF
. | TRBJ2-1 | . | TRBV5-5 | TGTGCCAGCAGCTTCCTGGATGAGCAGTTCTTC | CASSFLDEQFF
. | TRBJ2-7 | . | TRBV12-3/TRBV12-4 | TGTGCCAGCAGTTTAGTGGCGGAGCAGTACTTC | CASSLVAEQYF
. | TRBJ2-1 | . | TRBV20-1 | TGCAGTGCCCAGCGTGTCAGTCGTAATGAGCAGTTCTTC | CSAQRVSRNEQFF
. | TRBJ1-2 | . | TRBV3-1 | TGTGCCAGCAGCCCGGTGGTGATTCGTTATGGCTACACCTTC | CASSPVVIRYGYTF
. | TRBJ1-1 | . | TRBV7-2 | TGTGCCAGCAGCTTCCGGATGCGGAACACTGAAGCTTTCTTT | CASSFRMRNTEAFF
few | TRBJ1-5 | TRBD1 | TRBV7-6 | TGTGCCAGCAGCTTACCAAAGAGGACAGGTTATGATAGCAATCAGCCCCAGCATTTT | CASSLPKRTGYDSNQPQHF
. | TRBJ2-7 | TRBD2 | TRBV20-1 | TGCAGTGCTAGAGACCCCGGGACTAGCGGGTACGAGCAGTACTTC | CSARDPGTSGYEQYF
. | TRBJ1-1 | . | TRBV18 | TGTGCCAGCTCACCAGTGCCTATTGCTGAAGCTTTCTTT | CASSPVPIAEAFF
. | TRBJ1-2 | TRBD1 | TRBV4-1 | TGCGCCAGCAGCCGCACCATGGGGGGACAGGGTGGCTATGGCTACACCTTC | CASSRTMGGQGGYGYTF
few | TRBJ2-7 | . | TRBV27 | TGTGCCAGCAGTTTACAGGGTGGGGCCTACGAGCAGTACTTC | CASSLQGGAYEQYF
. | TRBJ2-3 | . | TRBV7-9 | TGTGCCAGCAGCACCTCGGGAGACACGCAGTATTTT | CASSTSGDTQYF
. | TRBJ2-2 | . | TRBV12-3/TRBV12-4 | TGTGCCACCTTATGGGCAGCGAACACCGGGGAGCTGTTTTTT | CATLWAANTGELFF
. | TRBJ1-6 | . | TRBV6-1 | TGTGCCAGCAGTGTACAGCTTTTCAATTCACCCCTCCACTTT | CASSVQLFNSPLHF
. | TRBJ1-4 | . | TRBV9 | TGTGCCAGCAGCGTAGCTGGATCAACTAATGAAAAACTGTTTTTT | CASSVAGSTNEKLFF
. | TRBJ1-5 | . | TRBV19 | TGTGCCAGTAACCCGTGGGGTGGGCCCCAGCATTTT | CASNPWGGPQHF
few | TRBJ1-2 | . | TRBV6-2/TRBV6-3 | TGTGCCAGCAGTTACGGTAGGAGGCTCCGGGATGGCTACACCTTC | CASSYGRRLRDGYTF
few | TRBJ2-3 | . | TRBV10-3 | TGTGCCATCAGTGAGTCGCTTACAGATACGCAGTATTTT | CAISESLTDTQYF
. | TRBJ1-4 | . | TRBV5-6 | TGTGCCAGCAGCTCCGGGTCGAAACTGTTTTTT | CASSSGSKLFF